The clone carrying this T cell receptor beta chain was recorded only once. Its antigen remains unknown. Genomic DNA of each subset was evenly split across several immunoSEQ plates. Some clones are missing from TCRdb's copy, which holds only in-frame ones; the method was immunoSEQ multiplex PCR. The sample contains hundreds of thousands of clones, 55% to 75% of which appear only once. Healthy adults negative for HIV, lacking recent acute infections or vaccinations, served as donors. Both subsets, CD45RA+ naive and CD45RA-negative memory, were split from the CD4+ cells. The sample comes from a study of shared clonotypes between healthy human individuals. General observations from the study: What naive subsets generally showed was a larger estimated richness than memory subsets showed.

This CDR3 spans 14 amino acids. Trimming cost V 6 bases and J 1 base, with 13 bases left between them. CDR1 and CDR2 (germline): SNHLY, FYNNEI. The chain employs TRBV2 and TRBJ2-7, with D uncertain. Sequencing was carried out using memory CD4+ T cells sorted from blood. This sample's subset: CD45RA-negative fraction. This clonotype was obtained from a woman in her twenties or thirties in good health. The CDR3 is CASSYMNLSYEQYF. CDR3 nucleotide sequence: TGTGCCAGCAGCTACATGAACCTATCCTACGAGCAGTACTTC.